The 32 T cell receptor beta chains presented below share a single source sample, sequenced in a study of blood T cell repertoires in COVID-19. Repertoires were generated with immunoSEQ multiplex PCR, while TCRdb's copy carries only in-frame clones and drops some. The sample has around 250,000 clones, 88% seen once. Sequenced material: PBMCs or T cells enriched from blood (not recorded which). These receptor sequences come from a woman aged 40-49 years who had been exposed to COVID-19.

This chain connects TRBV7-9 to TRBJ2-3, with 10 bases lining up with TRBD2. CDR1 is SEHNR, CDR2 FQNEAQ, per germline (reference sequence). The CDR3 extends over 16 amino acids. V was pared by 5 bases and J by 5 bases, with 10 bases of the junction left unmatched. CDR3: CASSLLTSGGGDTQYF. In DNA, the CDR3 is TGTGCCAGCAGCCTCCTTACCAGCGGGGGGGGAGATACGCAGTATTTT.

The chain has TRBV5-6 and TRBJ1-2, with a tentative D call TRBD1 (6 bases). The germline gives CDR1 SGHDT, CDR2 YYEEEE. The CDR3 length is 13 residues. Trimming pared 5 bases from V and 8 bases from J, leaving 16 bases between. In DNA, the CDR3 is TGTGCCAGCAGTCTAAAACAGGGCGACGGCTACACCTTC. Translated, it gives CASSLKQGDGYTF.

The CDR3 sequence is CASSIGATEAFF. The CDR3 DNA reads TGTGCCAGCAGTATTGGGGCCACTGAAGCTTTCTTT. The rearrangement links TRBV7-2 to TRBJ1-1; maybe TRBD1 (5 bases). Trimming shortened V by 6 bases and J by 4 bases, and 9 bases separated the two germline ends. Germline V gene lookup returns CDR1 SGHTA and CDR2 FQGNSA. The CDR3 covers 12 residues.

The chain has TRBV2 and TRBJ2-7; 7 bases line up with TRBD2. With 4 bases clipped from V and 5 bases from J, the junction kept 5 bases outside the gene matches. This CDR3 has 13 residues. Germline CDR1 SNHLY, CDR2 FYNNEI. The CDR3 nucleotides read TGTGCCAGCAGTGGGGAGGGTAATCACGAGCAGTACTTC. Its translation is CASSGEGNHEQYF.

V is TRBV21-1 and J is TRBJ1-2; the table calls TRBD1, which could not be checked here. TRBV21-1 is a pseudogene segment. This CDR3 region has 16 residues. CDR3: CASSIPQGKPWYGYTF. The CDR3 DNA is TGTGCCAGCAGCATACCGCAGGGGAAGCCATGGTATGGCTACACCTTC.

The CDR3 DNA follows: TGTGCCAGCTCACCCGAACTATGGACTAGCGGGGGTTACGAGCAGTACTTC. This translates into CASSPELWTSGGYEQYF. V and J are TRBV18 and TRBJ2-7; 13 positions match TRBD2. The CDR3 is 17 amino acids. With V trimmed by 3 bases and J by 4 bases, 9 bases remained unmatched. Germline V gene lookup returns CDR1 KGHSH and CDR2 LQKENI.

This clone was detected a few times. V usage is TRBV7-2 and J usage is TRBJ2-5, with TRBD2 matching 9 bases. J was trimmed by 3 bases and V by 5 bases; bases with no gene match: 10. CDR1 and CDR2 from the germline V gene are SGHTA and FQGNSA. The CDR3 runs 16 residues. CDR3 in DNA: TGTGCCAGCAGCCTAAGACCGGGACTAGCAAAAGAGACCCAGTACTTC. It encodes CASSLRPGLAKETQYF.

The CDR3 DNA sequence: TGTGCCAGCAGTCTTACAACTAATGAAAAACTGTTTTTT. Translation gives CASSLTTNEKLFF. The genes are TRBV6-2 or TRBV6-3 and TRBJ1-4, with D uncertain. Trimming left V 5 bases short and J 0 bases short, with 4 bases between. CDR1 is MNHEY and CDR2 is SVGEGT in the germline V gene. The CDR3 spans 13 residues.

This clone has only a few counts. V gene TRBV6-5 combines with J gene TRBJ2-5; 7 nucleotides align to TRBD2. CDR1 is MNHEY, CDR2 SVGAGI, per germline. The CDR3 is 15 amino acids. The ends lost 5 bases at V and 5 bases at J; junction bases unmatched: 11. The CDR3 loop is CASSTGLGGGETQYF. Written as DNA, the CDR3 is TGTGCCAGCAGTACTGGACTAGGCGGGGGTGAGACCCAGTACTTC.

In this sample, this clone turned up once. The gene calls are TRBV6-5 and TRBJ1-4; TRBD1 agrees at 11 bases. The germline V gene encodes CDR1 MNHEY and CDR2 SVGAGI. This CDR3 spans 14 amino acids. V lost 7 bases, J lost 10 bases, and 8 bases stayed unmatched. The CDR3 DNA follows: TGTGCCAGCACCTATGGACAGGGGGCCGGAAAACTGTTTTTT. Residues: CASTYGQGAGKLFF.

This clone was seen repeatedly, ten times or more. This sequence joins TRBV30 and TRBJ2-1; 10 bases fit TRBD2. The CDR3 is 15 amino acids. Germline CDR1 is GTSNPN and CDR2 is SVGIG (reference sequence). Trimming removed 2 bases from V and 6 bases from J; junction bases left unmatched: 7. The CDR3 reads CAWSRKGLAFNEQFF. In DNA, the CDR3 is TGTGCCTGGAGTCGGAAGGGACTAGCGTTCAATGAGCAGTTCTTC.

V usage is TRBV7-2 and J usage is TRBJ1-1, with D possibly matching TRBD1 (5 bases). The CDR3 consists of 14 residues. V lost 8 bases to trimming and J lost 0 bases, with 13 bases between them. Germline V CDR1 and CDR2: SGHTA, FQGNSA. CDR3 region: CASCIWGMNTEAFF. As DNA, the CDR3 is TGTGCCAGCTGCATCTGGGGCATGAACACTGAAGCTTTCTTT. Filled out from reference TRBV7-2 and TRBJ1-1, the complete variable domain reads GAGVSQSPSNKVTEKGKDVELRCDPISGHTALYWYRQSLGQGLEFLIYFQGNSAPDKSGLPSDRFSAERTGGSVSTLTIQRTQQEDSAVYLCASCIWGMNTEAFFGQGTRLTVV.

The CDR3 DNA is TGTGCCAGCAGCTTGACGGTACTACAGCCCCAGCATTTT. It specifies CASSLTVLQPQHF. The chain has TRBV7-2 and TRBJ1-5; no clear D gene. Trimming took 3 bases from V and 7 from J, leaving 10 bases between them. The V gene's germline CDR1 is SGHTA and CDR2 FQGNSA. This CDR3 is built from 13 residues.

The rearrangement uses TRBV9 and TRBJ1-1; the D gene is possibly TRBD1 (6 bases). Trimming removed 2 bases from V and 6 bases from J, with 14 bases in between. The germline gives CDR1 SGDLS, CDR2 YYNGEE. The CDR3 is made up of 14 amino acids. CDR3 protein: CASSVNTQGSEAFF. The CDR3 coding sequence is TGTGCCAGCAGCGTCAACACACAGGGATCTGAAGCTTTCTTT.

Here the CDR3 reads CASSYDGGGSNEQFF. CDR3 coding DNA: TGTGCCAGCAGTTACGATGGCGGGGGGAGCAATGAGCAGTTCTTC. J is TRBJ2-1 and V is TRBV6-2 or TRBV6-3; 8 nucleotides line up with TRBD2. V lost 2 bases and J lost 6; bases outside the gene matches: 6. The CDR3 has 15 amino acids. Germline lookup yields CDR1 MNHEY and CDR2 SVGEGT.

The rearrangement joins TRBV5-6 to TRBJ2-7; tentative D call: TRBD1 (6 bases). The CDR3 has 11 amino acids. The germline V gene has CDR1 SGHDT and CDR2 YYEEEE. Trimming took off 2 bases at V and 9 bases at J, with 9 bases between the two ends. The CDR3 sequence: CASSFRGWQYF. CDR3 in DNA: TGTGCCAGCAGCTTCAGGGGATGGCAGTACTTC.

V and J are TRBV7-9 and TRBJ1-6; 7 positions match TRBD1. After removal of 1 base from V and 7 bases from J, the junction contained 4 bases not matched to a gene. CDR1 and CDR2 (germline): SEHNR, FQNEAQ (reference sequence). The CDR3 has 15 amino acids. CDR3 in amino acids: CASSLGQGQNSPLHF. Here the CDR3 DNA reads TGTGCCAGCAGCTTAGGACAGGGCCAGAATTCACCCCTCCACTTT.

The chain employs TRBV6-1 and TRBJ1-5; TRBD1 might be the D (5 bases). Germline V gene lookup returns CDR1 MNHNS and CDR2 SASEGT. This CDR3 contains 15 residues. Trimming took off 3 bases at V and 0 bases at J, with 9 bases between the two ends. CDR3: CASSDGGYSNQPQHF. For the CDR3, the DNA is TGTGCCAGCAGTGACGGGGGATATAGCAATCAGCCCCAGCATTTT.

The rearrangement joins TRBV25-1 to TRBJ1-1, with D maybe TRBD1 (6 bases). The CDR3 covers 13 residues. The V and J ends lost 2 bases and 4 bases respectively, with 8 bases between them. Germline-derived CDR1 and CDR2 are MGHDK and SYGVNS. This CDR3 reads CASSEQGRTEAFF. The CDR3 nucleotides are TGTGCCAGCAGTGAACAGGGGCGCACTGAAGCTTTCTTT.

The rearrangement links TRBV5-4 to TRBJ2-2; 9 bases map to TRBD1. The J segment lost 4 bases and the V segment lost 2 bases, leaving 6 bases of the junction unmatched. The CDR3 covers 16 residues. CDR1 and CDR2 (germline): SGHNT, YYREEE (reference sequence). The CDR3 nucleotides are TGTGCCAGCAGCTTAAACCGGGACAGGGCCACCGGGGAGCTGTTTTTT. Amino acid sequence: CASSLNRDRATGELFF.

The J gene is TRBJ2-2, the V gene TRBV27; possible D gene TRBD1, 6 bases. Germline CDR1 MNHEY, CDR2 SMNVEV (reference sequence). The V gene lost 4 bases and the J gene lost 1 base, with 7 bases spanning the gap. This CDR3 is built from 14 residues. The CDR3 DNA follows: TGTGCCAGCAGTTGGGGACAGAACACCGGGGAGCTGTTTTTT. Translation gives CASSWGQNTGELFF.

The chain carries TRBV6-2 or TRBV6-3 and TRBJ1-2; D unresolved. The CDR3 has 16 residues. The germline gives CDR1 MNHEY, CDR2 SVGEGT. V gave up 5 bases and J gave up 2 bases, with 18 bases separating them. The CDR3 reads CASSALADTRNYGYTF. The CDR3 coding sequence is TGTGCCAGCAGTGCACTCGCCGACACACGGAACTATGGCTACACCTTC.

The chain recombines TRBV7-9 with TRBJ1-2, with TRBD1 as a possible D gene (6 bases). The CDR3 is 15 residues long. CDR1 SEHNR and CDR2 FQNEAQ come from the germline V gene (reference sequence). Trimming removed 5 bases at V and 4 bases at J, with 17 bases between. CDR3 sequence reads: CASSHHLDRTYGYTF. CDR3 coding DNA: TGTGCCAGCAGCCATCACCTCGACAGGACCTATGGCTACACCTTC.

This chain uses TRBV5-1 with TRBJ1-4, with 8 positions matching TRBD1. The CDR3 consists of 13 residues. Germline V lookup: CDR1 SGHRS, CDR2 YFSETQ. V shed 4 bases, J shed 7 bases, and the junction held 3 bases outside the gene matches. The CDR3 sequence is CASSTGQGEKLFF. The CDR3 DNA is TGCGCCAGCAGCACCGGACAGGGTGAAAAACTGTTTTTT.

The V and J genes are TRBV5-1 and TRBJ2-2, with 8 bases that match TRBD1. The CDR3 runs 16 residues. With V trimmed by 3 bases and J by 1 base, 5 bases remained unmatched. Germline lookup yields CDR1 SGHRS and CDR2 YFSETQ. CDR3 sequence reads: CASSSYGTGNTGELFF. CDR3 nucleotides: TGCGCCAGCAGCTCCTACGGGACAGGGAACACCGGGGAGCTGTTTTTT.

The V gene is TRBV24-1, the J gene TRBJ2-3; 15 bases agree with TRBD2. Germline CDR1 is KGHDR and CDR2 is SFDVKD. The trim removed 3 bases at V and 4 bases at J, leaving 13 bases unmatched. CDR3 length: 20 residues. The DNA for the CDR3 is TGTGCCACCAGTGATGACTCAACCGGGACTAGCGGGAGGCATCCAGATACGCAGTATTTT. Its translation is CATSDDSTGTSGRHPDTQYF.

The V gene is TRBV10-3, the J gene TRBJ1-1; a possible D gene is TRBD1 (5 bases). CDR3 length: 12 amino acids. CDR1 is ENHRY and CDR2 is SYGVKD in the germline V gene. V lost 7 bases, J lost 5 bases, and 11 bases lay in between. CDR3 loop: CAINRGGTEAFF. CDR3 DNA sequence: TGTGCCATCAACCGCGGGGGGACTGAAGCTTTCTTT.

This clone was counted once. This rearrangement joins TRBV3-1 (or the pseudogene TRBV3-2) to TRBJ1-4; tentatively, D is TRBD1 (5 bases). Trimming cost V 6 bases and J 4 bases, with 9 bases left between them. Germline-derived CDR1 and CDR2 are LGHDT and YNNKEL (reference sequence). The CDR3 extends over 13 amino acids. The CDR3 coding sequence is TGTGCCAGCAGGCAGGGAGGTAATGAAAAACTGTTTTTT. Protein product: CASRQGGNEKLFF.

The chain employs TRBV27 and TRBJ1-1; 8 bases agree with TRBD1. Germline values: CDR1 MNHEY, CDR2 SMNVEV (reference sequence). J gave up 11 bases and V 7 bases, and 12 bases lay outside the gene matches. The CDR3 totals 13 residues. Here the CDR3 reads CASTNSGGSWAFF. CDR3 sequence (DNA): TGTGCCAGCACCAATTCAGGGGGCAGCTGGGCTTTCTTT.

The V gene is TRBV7-2, the J gene TRBJ2-2; perhaps TRBD2 as D (6 bases). Germline values: CDR1 SGHTA, CDR2 FQGNSA. The CDR3 runs to 19 residues. V was pared by 4 bases and J by 2 bases, with 23 bases between. CDR3 sequence reads: CASSSPRGSWGVNTGELFF. In DNA form, the CDR3 reads TGTGCCAGCAGCTCCCCGCGAGGTTCGTGGGGGGTTAACACCGGGGAGCTGTTTTTT.

The chain recombines TRBV9 with TRBJ2-3; D is possibly TRBD2 (5 bases). The CDR3 sequence is 16 residues long. V dropped 1 base and J dropped 4 bases, with 16 bases sitting between them. CDR1 is SGDLS and CDR2 is YYNGEE in the germline V gene. CDR3 protein: CASSVSTSRWADTQYF. The CDR3 region has the DNA TGTGCCAGCAGCGTATCCACTAGTCGATGGGCAGATACGCAGTATTTT.

The chain employs TRBV7-2 and TRBJ1-2, with D tentatively TRBD1 (5 bases). This CDR3 is 15 amino acids long. CDR1 is SGHTA, CDR2 FQGNSA, per germline. V lost 1 base and J 0 bases, leaving 9 bases between the germline ends. The DNA of the CDR3 is TGTGCCAGCAGCTTAGTGACAGCTGCTAACTATGGCTACACCTTC. As protein: CASSLVTAANYGYTF. The whole variable domain, remainder taken from reference TRBV7-2 and TRBJ1-2, is GAGVSQSPSNKVTEKGKDVELRCDPISGHTALYWYRQSLGQGLEFLIYFQGNSAPDKSGLPSDRFSAERTGGSVSTLTIQRTQQEDSAVYLCASSLVTAANYGYTFGSGTRLTVV.